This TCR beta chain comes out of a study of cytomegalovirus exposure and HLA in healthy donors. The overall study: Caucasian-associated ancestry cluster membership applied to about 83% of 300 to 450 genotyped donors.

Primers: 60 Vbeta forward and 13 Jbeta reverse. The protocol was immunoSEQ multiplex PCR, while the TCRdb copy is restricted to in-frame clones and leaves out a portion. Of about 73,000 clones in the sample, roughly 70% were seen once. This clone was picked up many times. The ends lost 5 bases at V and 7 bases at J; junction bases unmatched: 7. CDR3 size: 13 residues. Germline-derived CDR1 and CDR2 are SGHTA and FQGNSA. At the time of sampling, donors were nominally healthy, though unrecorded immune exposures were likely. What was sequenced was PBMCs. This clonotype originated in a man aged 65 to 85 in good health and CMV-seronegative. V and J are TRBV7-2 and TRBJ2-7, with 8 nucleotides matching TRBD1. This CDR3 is CASSPTGAREQYF. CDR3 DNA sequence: TGTGCCAGCAGCCCGACAGGGGCGCGGGAGCAGTACTTC.